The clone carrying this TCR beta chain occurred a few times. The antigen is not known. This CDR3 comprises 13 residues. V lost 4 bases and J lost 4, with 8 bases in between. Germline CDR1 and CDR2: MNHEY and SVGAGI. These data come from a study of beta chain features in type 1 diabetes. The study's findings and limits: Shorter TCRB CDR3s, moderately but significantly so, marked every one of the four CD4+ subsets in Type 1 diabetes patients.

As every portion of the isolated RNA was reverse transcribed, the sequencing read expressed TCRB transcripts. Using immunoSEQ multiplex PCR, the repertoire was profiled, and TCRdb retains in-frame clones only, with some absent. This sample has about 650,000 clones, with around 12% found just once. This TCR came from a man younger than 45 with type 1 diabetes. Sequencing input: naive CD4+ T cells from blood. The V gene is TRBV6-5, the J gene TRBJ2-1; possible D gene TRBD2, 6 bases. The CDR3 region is CASSSGTYNEQFF. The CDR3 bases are TGTGCCAGCAGTTCCGGGACTTACAATGAGCAGTTCTTC.